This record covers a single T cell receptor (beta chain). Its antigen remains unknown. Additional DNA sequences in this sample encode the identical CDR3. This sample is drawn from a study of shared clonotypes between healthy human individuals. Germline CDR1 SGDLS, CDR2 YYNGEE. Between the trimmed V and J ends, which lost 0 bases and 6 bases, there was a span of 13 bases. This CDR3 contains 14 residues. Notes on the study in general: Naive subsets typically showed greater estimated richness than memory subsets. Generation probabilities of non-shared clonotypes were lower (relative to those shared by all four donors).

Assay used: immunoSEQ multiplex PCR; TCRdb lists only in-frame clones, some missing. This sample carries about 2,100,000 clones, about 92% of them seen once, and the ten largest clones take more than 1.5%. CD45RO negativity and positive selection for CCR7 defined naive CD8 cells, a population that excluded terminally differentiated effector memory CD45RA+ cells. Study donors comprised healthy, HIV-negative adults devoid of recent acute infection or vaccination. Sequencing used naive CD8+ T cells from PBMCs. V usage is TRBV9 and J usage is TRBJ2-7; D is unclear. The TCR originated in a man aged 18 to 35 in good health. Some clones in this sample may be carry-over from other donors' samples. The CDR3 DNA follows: TGTGCCAGCAGCGTAGGCGGCCTTAGTGGCGAGCAGTACTTC. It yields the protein CASSVGGLSGEQYF.